Below are 22 T cell receptor beta chains sequenced from a single sample in a study of cytomegalovirus exposure and HLA in healthy donors. The data were produced by immunoSEQ multiplex PCR, yet TCRdb's version contains in-frame clones alone and is incomplete. This table holds about 220,000 clones, around nine tenths found once. Sequenced input: PBMCs. These receptors were collected from a woman aged 18-29 years in good health and CMV-seronegative.

The genes are TRBV28 and TRBJ2-3, with 12 bases matching TRBD2. The V segment lost 3 bases and the J segment 4 bases; nucleotides outside the gene matches: 8. Germline V gene data show CDR1 as MDHEN and CDR2 as SYDVKM. There are 17 residues in the CDR3. The CDR3 region has the DNA TGTGCCAGCAGTTTGAGTTCCCTAGCGGGAGGGCCAGATACGCAGTATTTT. This translates into CASSLSSLAGGPDTQYF.

The CDR3: CASISDRGLGNEQFF. CDR3 sequence (DNA): TGTGCCAGCATTTCAGACAGGGGGCTTGGCAATGAGCAGTTCTTC. The chain couples TRBV27 to TRBJ2-1; TRBD1 matches at 10 bases. The CDR3 runs 15 residues. The germline CDR1 and CDR2 sequences are MNHEY and SMNVEV (reference sequence). Trimming cost V 7 bases and J 6 bases; bases outside gene matches: 9.

The chain combines TRBV25-1 with TRBJ1-3; 8 nucleotides match TRBD1. The V segment lost 8 bases and the J segment 1 base; nucleotides outside the gene matches: 7. This CDR3 region has 15 residues. Germline V lookup: CDR1 MGHDK, CDR2 SYGVNS. The CDR3 loop is CASGDQGASGNTIYF. CDR3 nucleotide sequence: TGTGCCAGCGGAGACCAGGGGGCTTCTGGAAACACCATATATTTT. Variable domain in full (rest from reference TRBV25-1 and TRBJ1-3): EADIYQTPRYLVIGTGKKITLECSQTMGHDKMYWYQQDPGMELHLIHYSYGVNSTEKGDLSSESTVSRIRTEHFPLTLESARPSHTSQYLCASGDQGASGNTIYFGEGSWLTVV.

The chain couples TRBV19 to TRBJ2-1; 7 positions agree with TRBD2. V lost 5 bases to trimming and J lost 2 bases; unmatched junction nucleotides: 3. The germline V gene has CDR1 LNHDA and CDR2 SQIVND (reference sequence). The CDR3 has 14 amino acids. As DNA, the CDR3 is TGTGCCAGTAGTGGGGGGGGGACCTACAATGAGCAGTTCTTC. This translates into CASSGGGTYNEQFF.

This clone occurred a few times. The chain employs TRBV6-1 and TRBJ1-2, with a weak D call TRBD1 (5 bases). CDR3 length: 14 amino acids. CDR1 MNHNS and CDR2 SASEGT come from the germline V gene. The V gene lost 1 base and the J gene lost 4 bases, with 10 bases spanning the gap. In DNA, the CDR3 is TGTGCCAGCAGTGAAGTGAGGGGAGGCTATGGCTACACCTTC. Protein: CASSEVRGGYGYTF.

The V call is TRBV19, the J call TRBJ2-5; 7 bases line up with TRBD2. The J segment lost 1 base and the V segment lost 6 bases, leaving 5 bases of the junction unmatched. The CDR3 extends over 14 amino acids. Per the germline V gene, CDR1 is LNHDA and CDR2 is SQIVND (reference sequence). CDR3 region: CASREAGPQETQYF. In nucleotides, the CDR3 is TGTGCCAGTAGAGAAGCGGGGCCCCAAGAGACCCAGTACTTC.

The chain uses TRBV6-6 and TRBJ2-1; TRBD1 matches at 7 bases. The CDR3 loop spans 16 amino acids. CDR1 is MNHNY, CDR2 SVGAGI, per germline (reference sequence). After removal of 2 bases from V and 1 base from J, the junction contained 5 bases not matched to a gene. The CDR3: CASSYTLTGSYNEQFF. CDR3 nucleotide sequence: TGTGCCAGCAGTTACACCCTGACAGGGTCCTACAATGAGCAGTTCTTC.

This clone was seen only once. The chain links TRBV6-1 to TRBJ1-5, with D possibly being TRBD1 (6 bases). This CDR3 has 14 amino acids. Trimming took off 1 base at V and 7 bases at J, with 11 bases between the two ends. Germline-derived CDR1 and CDR2 are MNHNS and SASEGT. The CDR3 sequence is CASSEVGGHQPQHF. The CDR3, as DNA: TGTGCCAGCAGTGAAGTGGGGGGGCACCAGCCCCAGCATTTT.

The gene calls are TRBV28 and TRBJ2-1; D might be TRBD1 (6 bases). This CDR3 spans 15 amino acids. V shed 9 bases and J shed 0 bases, with 15 bases lying between them. In germline, CDR1 is MDHEN, CDR2 SYDVKM. CDR3 sequence: CASYEDSLSYNEQFF. The CDR3, as DNA: TGTGCCAGTTACGAGGACAGCCTCTCCTACAATGAGCAGTTCTTC.

The rearrangement uses TRBV27 and TRBJ2-7; D might be TRBD2 (5 bases). The CDR3 contains 12 residues. Trimming shortened V by 2 bases and J by 7 bases, and 9 bases separated the two germline ends. Looked up from germline, CDR1 is MNHEY and CDR2 is SMNVEV (reference sequence). CDR3 bases: TGTGCCAGCAGTTTACAGTCGGGGGAGCAGTACTTC. Residues: CASSLQSGEQYF.

The V call is TRBV11-2, the J call TRBJ2-5; 12 bases are shared with TRBD2. The CDR3 sequence is 17 residues long. The germline gives CDR1 SGHAT, CDR2 FQNNGV. V shed 1 base, J shed 2 bases, and the junction held 5 bases outside the gene matches. The CDR3 DNA reads TGTGCCAGCAGCTTAGCCTCCGGGACTAGCGGGCAAGAGACCCAGTACTTC. This codes for CASSLASGTSGQETQYF.

This chain links TRBV30 with TRBJ1-4, with D perhaps matching TRBD1 (5 bases). Trimming cost V 3 bases and J 6 bases, with 14 bases left between them. Germline CDR1 reads GTSNPN; CDR2 reads SVGIG (reference sequence). The CDR3 runs to 14 residues. The CDR3 bases are TGTGCCTGGAGCGTTAGAAGGGGCGATGAAAAACTGTTTTTT. This gives the protein CAWSVRRGDEKLFF.

The J gene is TRBJ1-2, the V gene TRBV7-9; D is uncertain. The V gene lost 6 bases and the J gene lost 5 bases, with 13 bases spanning the gap. Germline CDR1 SEHNR, CDR2 FQNEAQ (reference sequence). The CDR3 runs to 13 residues. The CDR3 DNA follows: TGTGCCAGCAGTTCGGACGGAGGATATGGCTACACCTTC. Translated: CASSSDGGYGYTF.

This chain connects TRBV29-1 to TRBJ2-7; D is possibly TRBD1 (6 bases). This CDR3 spans 13 amino acids. Germline loops: CDR1 SQVTM, CDR2 ANQGSEA. The CDR3 nucleotides are TGCGCAGTTGAGGCCCCACAGGGATACGAGCAGTACTTC. The encoded protein is CAVEAPQGYEQYF.

The J gene is TRBJ1-5, the V gene TRBV28; D is uncertain. Germline CDR1 is MDHEN and CDR2 is SYDVKM. CDR3 length: 13 amino acids. V gave up 3 bases and J gave up 3 bases, with 6 bases separating them. The CDR3 coding sequence is TGTGCCAGCAGTTTCTTCCTCAATCAGCCCCAGCATTTT. Amino acids: CASSFFLNQPQHF.

This rearrangement joins TRBV5-4 to TRBJ2-1; 12 bases line up with TRBD2. V dropped 3 bases and J dropped 8; count of bases not matched to a gene: 6. The CDR3 contains 15 residues. Germline-derived CDR1 and CDR2 are SGHNT and YYREEE (reference sequence). CDR3 nucleotide sequence: TGTGCCAGCAGCTGGACTAGCGGGATAGGGGATGAGCAGTTCTTC. Its protein product is CASSWTSGIGDEQFF.

The chain joins TRBV27 to TRBJ2-7; 8 bases are a match to TRBD1. Germline V gives CDR1 MNHEY, CDR2 SMNVEV (reference sequence). The CDR3 sequence is 12 residues long. V lost 7 bases to trimming and J lost 5 bases; unmatched junction nucleotides: 4. CDR3 in amino acids: CASTSGGNEQYF. CDR3 bases: TGTGCCAGCACGTCAGGGGGCAACGAGCAGTACTTC.

The V and J genes are TRBV6-4 and TRBJ2-1; 9 bases match TRBD1. The CDR3 has 14 residues. Germline lookup yields CDR1 MRHNA and CDR2 SNTAGT. J was trimmed by 9 bases and V by 4 bases; bases with no gene match: 7. The CDR3 nucleotides are TGTGCCAGCAGTGCAAGACAGGGGGATGGTGAGCAGTTCTTC. Amino acids: CASSARQGDGEQFF.

The chain couples TRBV27 to TRBJ1-5; TRBD1 is a possible D gene (6 bases). Trimming removed 6 bases from V and 3 bases from J, with 15 bases in between. CDR3 length: 15 residues. CDR1 is MNHEY, CDR2 SMNVEV, per germline (reference sequence). DNA for the CDR3: TGTGCCAGCAGCCCCGGGGCAGGGGTCAATCAGCCCCAGCATTTT. Amino acid sequence: CASSPGAGVNQPQHF.

This clone has just a few counts. The CDR3 DNA reads as TGTGCCAGCAGACCCCCGGGGGGCCACTATGGCTACACCTTC. Encoded protein: CASRPPGGHYGYTF. This chain links TRBV7-9 with TRBJ1-2; possible D gene TRBD1, 6 bases. Trimming took 6 bases from V and 3 from J, leaving 14 bases between them. CDR1 is SEHNR and CDR2 is FQNEAQ in the germline V gene (reference sequence). This CDR3 comprises 14 residues.

The J gene is TRBJ2-1, the V gene TRBV10-3; 13 nucleotides agree with TRBD2. This CDR3 is built from 14 residues. V dropped 11 bases and J dropped 5; count of bases not matched to a gene: 6. Germline V gives CDR1 ENHRY, CDR2 SYGVKD. Written as DNA, the CDR3 is TGTGCCGCCGGGACTAGCGGGGCTAACAATGAGCAGTTCTTC. This gives the protein CAAGTSGANNEQFF.

V gene TRBV6-5 combines with J gene TRBJ2-7; possible D gene TRBD2, 7 bases. The CDR3 loop spans 14 amino acids. The V gene's germline CDR1 is MNHEY and CDR2 SVGAGI. Trimming stripped 2 bases from V and 4 bases from J, with 12 bases between. CDR3 coding DNA: TGTGCCAGCAGTTACAACAGGGAGGGGTACGAGCAGTACTTC. Translated: CASSYNREGYEQYF.